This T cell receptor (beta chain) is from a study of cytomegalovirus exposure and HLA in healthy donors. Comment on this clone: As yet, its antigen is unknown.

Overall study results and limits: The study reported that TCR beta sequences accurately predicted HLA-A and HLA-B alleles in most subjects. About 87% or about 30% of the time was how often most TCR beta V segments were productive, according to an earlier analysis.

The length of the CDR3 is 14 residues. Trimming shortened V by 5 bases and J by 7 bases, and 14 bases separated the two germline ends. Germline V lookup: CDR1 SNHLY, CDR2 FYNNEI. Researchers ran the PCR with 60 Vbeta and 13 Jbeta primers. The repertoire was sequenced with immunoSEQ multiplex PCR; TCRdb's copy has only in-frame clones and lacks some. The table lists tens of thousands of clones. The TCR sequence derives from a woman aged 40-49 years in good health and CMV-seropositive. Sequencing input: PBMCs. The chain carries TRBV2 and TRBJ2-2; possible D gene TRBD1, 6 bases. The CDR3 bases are TGTGCCAGCAGTCTGGACAGACGGGGCGGGGAGCTGTTTTTT. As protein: CASSLDRRGGELFF. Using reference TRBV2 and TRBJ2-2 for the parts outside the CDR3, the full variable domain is EPEVTQTPSHQVTQMGQEVILRCVPISNHLYFYWYRQILGQKVEFLVSFYNNEISEKSEIFDDQFSVERPDGSNFTLKIRSTKLEDSAMYFCASSLDRRGGELFFGEGSRLTVL.